A selection of T cell receptor beta chains follows, all from one sample in a study of response to subunit inactivated influenza vaccine. TCRdb reprocessed the RT-PCR reads with MiXCR, giving one entry per CDR3 protein. The table records around 850,000 distinct CDR3 sequences, approximately 18% of them present only once. Sequenced here: PBMCs from blood, sampled more than 4 days after vaccination. These receptors all come from a man between 50 and 59 years old who received an inactivated influenza vaccine. Both conserved end residues are part of each CDR3. The D gene is left open where the match is weak. For some rows the clone size is stated as once, few or many, or as a class when expanded; others skip it.

d_call clone_size j_call v_call cdr3_aa cdr3_nt
TRBD1 few TRBJ1-1 TRBV29-1 CSARLGTGPTEAFF TGCAGCGCCCGCCTCGGGACAGGCCCCACTGAAGCTTTCTTT
. . TRBJ2-7 TRBV4-1 CASSQETRGRDEQYF TGCGCCAGCAGCCAAGAGACTCGGGGCCGGGACGAGCAGTACTTC
. few TRBJ2-2 TRBV6-1 CAISAGNTGELFF TGTGCCATCTCAGCGGGGAACACCGGGGAGCTGTTTTTT
TRBD2 . TRBJ2-1 TRBV5-6 CASSLARLAEYNEQFF TGTGCCAGCAGCTTAGCTCGGCTAGCGGAATACAATGAGCAGTTCTTC
. few TRBJ2-2 TRBV4-3 CASSQGMREAGELFF TGCGCCAGCAGCCAAGGAATGAGGGAGGCCGGGGAGCTGTTTTTT
. . TRBJ2-3 TRBV5-1 CASSLNREWSTDTQYF TGCGCCAGCAGCCTTAACAGGGAATGGAGCACAGATACGCAGTATTTT
TRBD1 . TRBJ2-2 TRBV5-1 CASRPWTGDGELFF TGCGCCAGCAGACCCTGGACAGGGGACGGGGAGCTGTTTTTT
. many TRBJ2-7 TRBV20-1 CSASRGVYYEQYF TGCAGTGCTAGCAGGGGCGTCTACTACGAGCAGTACTTC
. . TRBJ2-2 TRBV5-6 CASGEPGELFF TGTGCCAGTGGGGAACCCGGGGAGCTGTTTTTT
TRBD2 . TRBJ2-1 TRBV24-1 CATSDRTSGNEQFF TGTGCCACCAGTGACCGGACTAGCGGGAATGAGCAGTTCTTC
. few TRBJ1-1 TRBV5-5 CASSGTGKNTEAFF TGTGCCAGCAGCGGAACCGGCAAGAACACTGAAGCTTTCTTT
. . TRBJ2-7 TRBV20-1 CSARTFGGDYEQYF TGCAGTGCTAGGACCTTCGGCGGGGATTACGAGCAGTACTTC
TRBD1 many TRBJ2-2 TRBV12-3/TRBV12-4 CASSSPGGTGELFF TGTGCCAGCAGTTCCCCAGGGGGCACCGGGGAGCTGTTTTTT
TRBD1 . TRBJ2-7 TRBV6-1 CASHYRDRGREQYF TGTGCCAGCCACTACCGGGACAGGGGGCGCGAGCAGTACTTC
TRBD2 few TRBJ2-5 TRBV5-1 CASSGTTSGGETQYF TGCGCCAGCAGCGGCACGACTAGCGGGGGAGAGACCCAGTACTTC
. few TRBJ2-3 TRBV6-1 CASSEQRQTSTDTQYF TGTGCCAGCAGTGAACAGAGACAGACTAGCACAGATACGCAGTATTTT
TRBD2 . TRBJ2-2 TRBV6-5 CASSYSGGGAGELFF TGTGCCAGCAGTTACTCTGGCGGGGGGGCCGGGGAGCTGTTTTTT
. few TRBJ1-1 TRBV24-1 CATSDSKTGGTEAFF TGTGCCACCAGTGATTCTAAGACCGGGGGGACTGAAGCTTTCTTT
. . TRBJ2-7 TRBV2 CASNRRQAYEQYF TGTGCCAGCAACCGCCGACAAGCGTACGAGCAGTACTTC
. . TRBJ2-7 TRBV20-1 CSASPLGQGDEQYF TGCAGTGCTAGCCCCCTAGGGCAGGGCGACGAGCAGTACTTC
TRBD1 . TRBJ1-1 TRBV29-1 CSVENQGVPEAFF TGCAGCGTTGAAAATCAGGGGGTCCCTGAAGCTTTCTTT
. . TRBJ2-7 TRBV7-2 CASSSRQVSYEQYF TGTGCCAGCAGCTCCCGACAGGTCTCCTACGAGCAGTACTTC
. few TRBJ1-5 TRBV5-6 CASSLAGGGESNQPQHF TGTGCCAGCAGCTTGGCTGGAGGAGGGGAGAGCAATCAGCCCCAGCATTTT
. . TRBJ2-3 TRBV3-1 CASSHPPKPTTSGTQYF TGTGCCAGCAGCCATCCCCCGAAGCCGACGACAAGCGGTACGCAGTATTTT
. . TRBJ1-4 TRBV15 CATSRAPGEKLFF TGTGCCACCAGCAGAGCCCCGGGAGAAAAACTGTTTTTT
TRBD2 few TRBJ2-5 TRBV20-1 CSARGGGTQKETQYF TGCAGTGCTAGAGGGGGGGGAACACAAAAAGAGACCCAGTACTTC
TRBD2 . TRBJ2-4 TRBV7-2 CASSFPGTSKNIQYF TGTGCCAGCAGCTTTCCCGGGACTAGCAAAAACATTCAGTACTTC
TRBD2 few TRBJ2-1 TRBV5-1 CASSLGFSGTYNEQFF TGCGCCAGCAGCTTGGGGTTTAGCGGGACATACAATGAGCAGTTCTTC
. few TRBJ2-5 TRBV6-1 CASKLGTAQETQYF TGTGCCAGCAAACTCGGGACCGCTCAAGAGACCCAGTACTTC
TRBD2 . TRBJ2-1 TRBV15 CATSRGLAAYNEQFF TGTGCCACCAGCAGAGGACTAGCGGCCTACAATGAGCAGTTCTTC
. . TRBJ2-7 TRBV6-1 CASSEGFSPYEQYF TGTGCCAGCAGTGAAGGGTTTAGTCCCTACGAGCAGTACTTC
. . TRBJ1-6 TRBV7-9 CASSLTGAGRNSPLHF TGTGCCAGCAGCTTAACGGGGGCAGGTCGAAATTCACCCCTCCACTTT
TRBD1 . TRBJ2-7 TRBV5-1 CASSFNTGGLYEQYF TGCGCCAGCAGCTTCAACACAGGGGGTCTTTACGAGCAGTACTTC
. few TRBJ1-1 TRBV29-1 CSVVSGIRDTEAFF TGCAGCGTAGTGTCAGGGATTAGGGACACTGAAGCTTTCTTT